This is a list of T cell receptor beta chains from one sample in a study of breast tumors, draining lymph nodes, adjacent tissues. TCRdb ran MiXCR on the multiplex PCR reads and lists one entry per CDR3 protein. The repertoire includes approximately 150,000 distinct CDR3 sequences, approximately 33% of them detected once, and 3.8% sits in the top ten. The sequenced material came from axillary lymph node tissue. The receptor set was obtained from a female donor with breast cancer. Some clones in this sample may be carry-over from other donors' samples. The CDR3 runs from the conserved cysteine through the conserved F or W. The order of the fields is J gene, D gene, clone size, V gene, CDR3 DNA, CDR3 protein. A D gene is named only where the DNA matches it firmly. A row's size may be missing; if present it is once, few, many or a size class.

TRBJ2-2 | - | once | TRBV7-3 | TGTGCCAGCAGAAGACGGGGTGACACCGGGGAGCTGTTTTTT | CASRRRGDTGELFF
TRBJ1-5 | TRBD1 | few | TRBV28 | TGTGCCAGCAGCCGGGGACAGGGGGCTGGGGGCAATCAGCCCCAGCATTTT | CASSRGQGAGGNQPQHF
TRBJ2-3 | - | few | TRBV7-3 | TGTGCCAGCAGCTTAACGGGGGGGCGAACAGATACGCAGTATTTT | CASSLTGGRTDTQYF
TRBJ2-5 | TRBD2 | - | TRBV11-2 | TGTGCCAGCAGCTTAATAGCGGGAGGGATGGAGACCCAGTACTTC | CASSLIAGGMETQYF
TRBJ1-4 | - | - | TRBV18 | TGTGCCAGCTCACCTGTAACTAATGAAAAACTGTTTTTT | CASSPVTNEKLFF
TRBJ1-4 | - | - | TRBV6-4 | TGTGCCAGCAGTGACTCGAAGTTTGGGCGGGAGACGGGAGCAACTAATGAAAAACTGTTTTTT | CASSDSKFGRETGATNEKLFF
TRBJ1-6 | TRBD1 | - | TRBV2 | TGTGCCAGCAGGCCCGGGACAGAATCACCCCTCCACTTT | CASRPGTESPLHF
TRBJ2-5 | TRBD2 | - | TRBV15 | TGTGCCACCAGCAGTTTAGGTCGGACTAGCGGTCCTAAAGGGGGAGAGACCCAGTACTTC | CATSSLGRTSGPKGGETQYF
TRBJ2-1 | - | - | TRBV7-9 | TGTGCCAGCAGCTCAGACACCTCCAAGGAGCAGTCCTTC | CASSSDTSKEQSF
TRBJ1-2 | - | many | TRBV10-3 | TGTGCCATCAGTGAGCCCGGAGCTTCTAACTATGGCTACACCTTC | CAISEPGASNYGYTF
TRBJ1-6 | TRBD1 | - | TRBV7-6 | TGTGCCTGCAGCAGGGACGGACAGGGGTCTAGACCACCCCTCCACTTT | CACSRDGQGSRPPLHF
TRBJ2-5 | - | many | TRBV20-1 | TGCAGTGCTAGCGACCTACTAGCATCGTCCCAAGAGACCCAGTACTTC | CSASDLLASSQETQYF
TRBJ2-3 | - | many | TRBV5-1 | TGCGCCAGCAGCTCCTGGGGGTCTAGCACAGATACGCAGTATTTT | CASSSWGSSTDTQYF
TRBJ2-6 | - | - | TRBV5-8 | TGTGCCAGCAGCTCATTAACTCAGGGGGCCAACGTCCTGACTTTC | CASSSLTQGANVLTF
TRBJ2-5 | TRBD2 | - | TRBV9 | TGTGCCAGCTCCGGCCTAGCGGGGGGCGTAGAGACCCAGTACTTC | CASSGLAGGVETQYF
TRBJ2-7 | - | many | TRBV5-1 | TGCGCCAGCAGCGCCCGCTCCTACGAGCAGTACTTC | CASSARSYEQYF
TRBJ2-1 | TRBD2 | - | TRBV7-2 | TGTGCCAGCAGCTCCTCGACAGGGGCAGGACTAGCGGGGGATTACAATGAGCAGTTCTTC | CASSSSTGAGLAGDYNEQFF
TRBJ2-7 | - | many | TRBV2 | TGTGCCAGCAGGCAGGGACTGTTGGAGTACGAGCAGTACTTC | CASRQGLLEYEQYF
TRBJ2-7 | TRBD2 | many | TRBV6-2/TRBV6-3 | TGTGCCAGCAGTTACTTGGCGGGAGGGCCTGAGCAGTACTTC | CASSYLAGGPEQYF
TRBJ2-7 | - | - | TRBV5-4 | TGTGCCAGCAGCTTGCGCGGGACTCCAACCTACGAGCAGTACTTC | CASSLRGTPTYEQYF
TRBJ1-2 | TRBD1 | - | TRBV28 | TGTGCCAGCGGACAGGGAAACTATGGCTACACCTTC | CASGQGNYGYTF
TRBJ1-1 | - | - | TRBV27 | TGTGCCAGCAGACTCGGGACGGTGAACACTGAAGCTTTCTTT | CASRLGTVNTEAFF
TRBJ2-5 | - | many | TRBV19 | TGTGCCAGTAGACGGACTGTGCGGGAGACCCAGTACTTC | CASRRTVRETQYF
TRBJ2-5 | - | - | TRBV5-1 | TGCGCCAGCAGCTTGGTTGGGCCCGCTTTGGGTGAGACCCAGTACTTC | CASSLVGPALGETQYF
TRBJ2-6 | TRBD1 | many | TRBV6-2/TRBV6-3 | TGTGCCAGCACCCGACAGGGAACCGGAGCTGGGGCCAACGTCCTGACTTTC | CASTRQGTGAGANVLTF
TRBJ2-4 | TRBD1 | - | TRBV7-9 | TGTGCCAGCAGCCCACTAGGGGACAGGTTAGCCAAAAACATTCAGTACTTC | CASSPLGDRLAKNIQYF
TRBJ2-2 | - | - | TRBV7-2 | - | CASSPLWQGTGELFF
TRBJ2-2 | - | many | TRBV11-2 | TGTGCCAGCAGCTTAGTAGGAGTCGGCTCGAACACCGGGGAGCTGTTTTTT | CASSLVGVGSNTGELFF
TRBJ2-3 | TRBD2 | many | TRBV20-1 | TGCAGTGCTAGGCGGGAGCGGGGCACAGATACGCAGTATTTT | CSARRERGTDTQYF
TRBJ1-4 | TRBD1 | few | TRBV28 | TGTGCCAGCCTTACCGCCGGGACAGGGAATGAAAAACTGTTTTTT | CASLTAGTGNEKLFF
TRBJ2-3 | - | many | TRBV7-7 | TGTGCTAGCAGCTTAGGGTCTCTCACAGATACGCAGTATTTT | CASSLGSLTDTQYF
TRBJ2-1 | - | many | TRBV30 | TGTGCCTGGAGTGGGTTCGGGGGTACGTACAATGAGCAGTTCTTC | CAWSGFGGTYNEQFF
TRBJ2-3 | - | many | TRBV12-3/TRBV12-4 | TGTGCCAGCAGTTTCCCAGTGGGCGGGCAGTATTTT | CASSFPVGGQYF
TRBJ1-3 | - | - | TRBV24-1 | TGTGCCACCAGTGAAGCCCCGGGACCAAGCAACTATGGCTACACCATATATTTT | CATSEAPGPSNYGYTIYF
TRBJ1-2 | - | - | TRBV20-1 | TGCAGTGCGCCGCGGGGGTCTAGGGGAGAAGGCTACACCTTC | CSAPRGSRGEGYTF
TRBJ2-3 | TRBD2 | many | TRBV9 | TGTGCCAGCAGCCGACTCCCAACTTTAGCGGGCCTTAGCACAGATACGCAGTATTTT | CASSRLPTLAGLSTDTQYF
TRBJ1-1 | TRBD1 | - | TRBV10-3 | TGTGCCATCAGTGTTCGACAGGGAGACTTGAACACTGAAGCTTTCTTT | CAISVRQGDLNTEAFF
TRBJ1-2 | TRBD1 | many | TRBV25-1 | TGTGCCAGCAGCTTTTGGACAGGGTTTGGGGATGGCTACACCTTC | CASSFWTGFGDGYTF
TRBJ2-7 | - | many | TRBV30 | TGTGCCTGGAGTTTGGTTTTCAGGGACTCCTACGAGCAGTACTTC | CAWSLVFRDSYEQYF
TRBJ2-7 | - | many | TRBV6-5 | TGTGCCAGCAGTTACTCCCGGACTTATCGCTTAGAGCAGTACTTC | CASSYSRTYRLEQYF